This T cell receptor beta chain is drawn from a study of T cells expressing NK-cell markers. In the study overall: Sorted CD3+CD56-NKG2C+, CD3+CD56+NKG2C- and CD3+CD56+NKG2C+ T cells were the source of the TCR beta repertoires.

General study points: The dominant NKG2C+ clonotypes represented about 1.0-7.5% of CD8+ T cells in 6 or 7 donors.

TCRdb re-called the 5' RACE reads, yielding one record per CDR3 amino acid sequence without DNA. The table lists 200,000 to 300,000 distinct CDR3 sequences. The CDR3 is 15 amino acids. The germline V gene has CDR1 MNHEY and CDR2 SVGEGT. About this clonotype: Its antigen remains unidentified.

The TCR comes from a young man in good health. This chain connects TRBV6-2 or TRBV6-3 to TRBJ2-7; TCRdb picks TRBD1, but there is no DNA to check that call. Sequences were obtained from blood T cells: a sorted CD56 or NKG2C T cell subset, CD4+ or CD8+ T cells, or bulk PBMC T cells (not recorded which). CDR3 residues: CASSSAGAGSYEQYF.